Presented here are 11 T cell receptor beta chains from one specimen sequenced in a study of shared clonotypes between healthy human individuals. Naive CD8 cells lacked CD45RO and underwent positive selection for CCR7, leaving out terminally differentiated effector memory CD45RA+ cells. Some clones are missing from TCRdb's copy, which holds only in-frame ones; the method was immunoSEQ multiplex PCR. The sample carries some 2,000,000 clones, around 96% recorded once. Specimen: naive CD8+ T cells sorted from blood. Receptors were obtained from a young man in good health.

In DNA form, the CDR3 reads TGTGCCATCAGTGAGTCCGGGACTAGCGAAAATGAGCAGTTCTTC. Translating it yields CAISESGTSENEQFF. The chain has TRBV10-3 and TRBJ2-1; 10 bases map to TRBD2. The CDR3 consists of 15 residues. CDR1 and CDR2 from the germline V gene are ENHRY and SYGVKD. The V gene end was trimmed by 0 bases and the J gene end by 7 bases; junction bases not matched to a gene: 3.

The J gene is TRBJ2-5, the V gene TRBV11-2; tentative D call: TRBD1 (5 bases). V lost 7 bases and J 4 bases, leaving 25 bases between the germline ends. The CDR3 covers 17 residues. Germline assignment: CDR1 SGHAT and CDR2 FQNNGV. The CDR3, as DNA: TGTGCCAGCACCGAAGAGAGATGGACGTTAGGGGTAGAGACCCAGTACTTC. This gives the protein CASTEERWTLGVETQYF.

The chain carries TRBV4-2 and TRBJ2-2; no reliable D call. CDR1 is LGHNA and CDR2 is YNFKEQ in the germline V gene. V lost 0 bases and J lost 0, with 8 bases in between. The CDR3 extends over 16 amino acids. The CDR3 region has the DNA TGTGCCAGCAGCCAAGATATGACATCGAACACCGGGGAGCTGTTTTTT. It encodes CASSQDMTSNTGELFF.

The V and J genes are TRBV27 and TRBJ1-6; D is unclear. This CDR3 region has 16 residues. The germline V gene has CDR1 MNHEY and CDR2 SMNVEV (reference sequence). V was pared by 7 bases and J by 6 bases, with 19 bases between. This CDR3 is CASTLGMGMGNSPLHF. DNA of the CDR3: TGTGCCAGCACCCTGGGAATGGGAATGGGTAATTCACCCCTCCACTTT.

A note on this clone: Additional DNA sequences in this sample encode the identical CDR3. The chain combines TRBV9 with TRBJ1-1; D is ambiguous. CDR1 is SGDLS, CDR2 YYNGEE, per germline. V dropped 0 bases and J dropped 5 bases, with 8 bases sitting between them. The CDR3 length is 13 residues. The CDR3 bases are TGTGCCAGCAGCGTAGGAGGATTGACTGAAGCTTTCTTT. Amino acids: CASSVGGLTEAFF.

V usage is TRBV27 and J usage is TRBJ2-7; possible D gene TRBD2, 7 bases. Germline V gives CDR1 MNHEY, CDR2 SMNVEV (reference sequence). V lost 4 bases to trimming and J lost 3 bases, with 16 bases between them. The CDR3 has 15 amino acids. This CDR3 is CASSSGGHRFYEQYF. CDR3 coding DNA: TGTGCCAGCAGTTCGGGGGGCCATCGGTTCTACGAGCAGTACTTC.

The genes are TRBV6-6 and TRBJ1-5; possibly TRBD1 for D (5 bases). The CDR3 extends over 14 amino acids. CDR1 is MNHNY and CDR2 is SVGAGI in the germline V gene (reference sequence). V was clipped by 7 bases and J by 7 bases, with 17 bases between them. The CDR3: CASTNGGWEQPQHF. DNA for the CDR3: TGTGCCAGCACCAACGGGGGTTGGGAACAGCCCCAGCATTTT.

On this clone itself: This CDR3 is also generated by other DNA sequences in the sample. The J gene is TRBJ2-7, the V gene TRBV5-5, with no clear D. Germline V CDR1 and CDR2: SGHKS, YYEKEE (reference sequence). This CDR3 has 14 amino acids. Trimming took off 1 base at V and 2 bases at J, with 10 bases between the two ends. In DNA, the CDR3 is TGTGCCAGCAGCTTGAGGCAGGAGACCTACGAGCAGTACTTC. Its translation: CASSLRQETYEQYF.

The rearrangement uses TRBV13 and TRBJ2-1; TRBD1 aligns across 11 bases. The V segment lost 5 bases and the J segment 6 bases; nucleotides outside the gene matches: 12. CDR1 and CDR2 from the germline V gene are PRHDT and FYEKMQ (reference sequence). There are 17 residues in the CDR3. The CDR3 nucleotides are TGTGCCAGCAGCCTTAGGACAGGGGGCGGAGGTGGCAATGAGCAGTTCTTC. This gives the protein CASSLRTGGGGGNEQFF.

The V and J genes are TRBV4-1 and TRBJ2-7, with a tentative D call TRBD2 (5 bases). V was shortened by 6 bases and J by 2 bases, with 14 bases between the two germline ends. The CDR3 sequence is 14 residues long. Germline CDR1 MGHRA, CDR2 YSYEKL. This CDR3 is CASSHSSGTYEQYF. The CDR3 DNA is TGCGCCAGCAGTCACTCCTCGGGAACCTACGAGCAGTACTTC.

CDR3 DNA: TGTGCCAGTAGTTCCGGGCAAGGTTATTACGAGCAGTACTTC. Translation gives CASSSGQGYYEQYF. The chain joins TRBV19 to TRBJ2-7; D call uncertain. Trimming removed 5 bases from V and 4 bases from J, with 15 bases in between. The germline gives CDR1 LNHDA, CDR2 SQIVND (reference sequence). The CDR3 is 14 amino acids.